These 7 T cell receptor beta chains were sequenced from one sample in a study of blood T cells in healthy people across ages. With a J-beta primer mix and a sample-barcoded 5' primer, a second PCR ran about 6 to 11 cycles. From the 5' RACE reads, TCRdb called clonotypes with MiXCR, one entry per CDR3 protein. The table has some 1.5 million distinct CDR3 sequences, 42% seen once; the top ten hold 4%. Source material: blood. The receptors here all came from a woman aged 18-29 years in good health.

The chain employs TRBV7-2 and TRBJ2-5; 7 positions match TRBD2. The DNA end is a closer match to TRBJ2-7, so the J assignment may be wrong. CDR3 length: 15 residues. The V gene's germline CDR1 is SGHTA and CDR2 FQGNSA. This CDR3 reads CASSLGGGETYEQYF. CDR3 DNA sequence: TGTGCCAGCAGCTTAGGGGGAGGGGAAACTTACGAGCAGTACTTC.

Only a few counts were recorded for this clonotype. The genes are TRBV7-2 and TRBJ1-4; 10 positions agree with TRBD1. The junction had 5 bases not matched to a gene; V was cut back by 4 bases and J by 6 bases. Germline V gives CDR1 SGHTA, CDR2 FQGNSA. This CDR3 contains 15 residues. The CDR3 loop is CASSSMGTGDEKLFF. For the CDR3, the DNA is TGTGCCAGCAGCTCGATGGGGACAGGGGATGAAAAACTGTTTTTT.

The chain carries TRBV20-1 and TRBJ2-5; D possibly uses TRBD1 or TRBD2 (5 bases each). The CDR3 contains 16 residues. CDR1 and CDR2 (germline): DFQATT, SNEGSKA (reference sequence). V lost 7 bases and J 7 bases, leaving 28 bases between the germline ends. The CDR3 protein is CSVRSVGRPNTRTQYF. The CDR3 nucleotides are TGCAGTGTTCGCTCGGTGGGACGACCGAATACAAGGACCCAGTACTTC.

The rearrangement links TRBV2 to TRBJ2-1; 12 positions agree with TRBD1. The CDR3 is 16 amino acids. CDR1 and CDR2 from the germline V gene are SNHLY and FYNNEI. V gave up 1 base and J gave up 4 bases; unmatched junction bases: 2. CDR3 sequence reads: CASSEVGQGAYNEQFF. The CDR3 DNA reads as TGTGCCAGCAGTGAAGTGGGACAGGGGGCGTACAATGAGCAGTTCTTC.

The rearrangement links TRBV20-1 to TRBJ1-1, with D perhaps matching TRBD1 (5 bases). CDR1 and CDR2 (germline): DFQATT, SNEGSKA (reference sequence). Trimming cost V 6 bases and J 0 bases, with 17 bases left between them. The CDR3 extends over 15 amino acids. CDR3 coding DNA: TGCAGTGCCCCTCAGCGACAGACGATGAACACTGAAGCTTTCTTT. Residues: CSAPQRQTMNTEAFF.

Concerning this clonotype itself: This may be a read error: a much more frequent sequence differs by one nucleotide. The chain recombines TRBV19 with TRBJ2-1; 8 bases map to TRBD1. Germline trimming cut 10 bases from V and 3 bases from J; bases unmatched to any gene: 5. The CDR3 runs to 13 residues. Per the germline V gene, CDR1 is LNHDA and CDR2 is SQIVND (reference sequence). CDR3 bases: TGTGCCACCAGCGGACAGGGCTACAATGAGCAGTTCTTC. Encoded protein: CATSGQGYNEQFF.

This rearrangement joins TRBV6-2 or TRBV6-3 to TRBJ2-5; TRBD2 matches 11 bases. CDR1 MNHEY and CDR2 SVGEGT come from the germline V gene. CDR3 size: 14 residues. Losses at the gene ends were 8 bases for V and 1 base for J; bases not matched to a gene: 3. In nucleotides, the CDR3 is TGTGCCAGCGTGCTAGCGGGGGGCCAAGAGACCCAGTACTTC. It encodes CASVLAGGQETQYF.